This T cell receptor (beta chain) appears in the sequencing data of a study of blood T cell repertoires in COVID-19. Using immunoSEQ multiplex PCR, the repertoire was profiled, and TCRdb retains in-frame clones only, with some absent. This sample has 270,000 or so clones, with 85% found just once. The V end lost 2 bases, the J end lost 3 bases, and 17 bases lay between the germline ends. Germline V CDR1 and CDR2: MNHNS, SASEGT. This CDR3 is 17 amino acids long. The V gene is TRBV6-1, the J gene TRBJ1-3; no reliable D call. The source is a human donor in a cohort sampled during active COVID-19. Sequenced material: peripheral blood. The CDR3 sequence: CASSEWPIALFGNTIYF. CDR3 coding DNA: TGTGCCAGCAGTGAATGGCCAATCGCATTATTTGGAAACACCATATATTTT.